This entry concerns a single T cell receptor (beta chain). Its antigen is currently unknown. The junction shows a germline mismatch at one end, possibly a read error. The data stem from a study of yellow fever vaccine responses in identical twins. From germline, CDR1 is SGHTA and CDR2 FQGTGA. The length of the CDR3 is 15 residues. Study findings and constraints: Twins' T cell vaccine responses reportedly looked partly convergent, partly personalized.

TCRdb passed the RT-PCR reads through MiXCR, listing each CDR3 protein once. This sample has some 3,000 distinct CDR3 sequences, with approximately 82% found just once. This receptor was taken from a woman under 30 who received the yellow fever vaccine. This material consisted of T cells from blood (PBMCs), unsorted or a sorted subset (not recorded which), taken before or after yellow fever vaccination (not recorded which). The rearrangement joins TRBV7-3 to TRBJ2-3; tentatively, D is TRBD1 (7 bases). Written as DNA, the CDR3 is TGTGCCAGCAGCTTTCAGGGGGGCGGCACAGATACGCAGAATTTT. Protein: CASSFQGGGTDTQNF.